The 6 T cell receptor beta chains presented below share a single source sample, sequenced in a study of shared clonotypes between healthy human individuals. TCRdb's copy holds only in-frame clones and misses some; the assay was immunoSEQ multiplex PCR. The table records about 2.4 million clones, roughly 93% of them present only once. Sequencing input: naive CD4+ T cells from PBMCs. Described subset: CD45RA+ positively selected. The receptors originated from a man in his late teens or twenties in good health. Some clones in this sample may be carry-over from other donors' samples.

The rearrangement uses TRBV4-2 and TRBJ2-7; tentative D call: TRBD2 (5 bases). CDR1 LGHNA and CDR2 YNFKEQ come from the germline V gene. This CDR3 is 14 amino acids long. Trimming stripped 7 bases from V and 5 bases from J, with 18 bases between. The CDR3 here is CASTNRKAGDEQYF. As DNA, the CDR3 is TGTGCCAGCACCAACCGTAAGGCCGGGGACGAGCAGTACTTC.

The chain uses TRBV7-8 and TRBJ1-1; D not certain. This CDR3 comprises 14 residues. Germline V gene data show CDR1 as SGHVS and CDR2 as FQNEAQ. The ends were cut back, 2 bases at V and 7 bases at J, with 14 bases in the middle. The CDR3 sequence is CASSLYLGVGEAFF. In nucleotides, the CDR3 is TGTGCCAGCAGCTTATATCTTGGCGTGGGTGAAGCTTTCTTT.

This clone showed up just a few times. The CDR3 protein is CAWSVRGRGTEAFF. Here the CDR3 DNA reads TGTGCCTGGAGTGTACGGGGGCGCGGGACTGAAGCTTTCTTT. The chain has TRBV30 and TRBJ1-1, with D possibly matching TRBD1 (6 bases). The CDR3 has 14 amino acids. Per the germline V gene, CDR1 is GTSNPN and CDR2 is SVGIG (reference sequence). V was trimmed by 0 bases and J by 5 bases, leaving 13 bases between them.

The chain has TRBV19 and TRBJ2-6; D is perhaps TRBD2 (6 bases). The CDR3 length is 19 residues. CDR1 and CDR2 (germline): LNHDA, SQIVND (reference sequence). V was shortened by 3 bases and J by 2 bases, with 20 bases between the two germline ends. DNA of the CDR3: TGTGCCAGTAGTATTGGGGGGATGAGAGGAAGGGCTGGGGCCAACGTCCTGACTTTC. Translating it yields CASSIGGMRGRAGANVLTF.

Only a few counts were recorded for this clone. The V and J genes are TRBV18 and TRBJ1-1; D perhaps matches TRBD1 (6 bases). Trimming stripped 2 bases from V and 1 base from J, with 11 bases between. The CDR3 length is 15 residues. Germline V gives CDR1 KGHSH, CDR2 LQKENI. CDR3 loop: CASSPWSGANTEAFF. Here the CDR3 DNA reads TGTGCCAGCTCACCATGGTCAGGGGCGAACACTGAAGCTTTCTTT.

The chain joins TRBV29-1 to TRBJ2-7, with TRBD1 identical over 10 bases. The CDR3 spans 14 residues. J lost 2 bases, V lost 7 bases, and 8 bases had no gene match. Germline V gene lookup returns CDR1 SQVTM and CDR2 ANQGSEA. CDR3 region: CSAAPGQGTYEQYF. As DNA, the CDR3 is TGCAGCGCAGCACCGGGACAGGGGACCTACGAGCAGTACTTC.